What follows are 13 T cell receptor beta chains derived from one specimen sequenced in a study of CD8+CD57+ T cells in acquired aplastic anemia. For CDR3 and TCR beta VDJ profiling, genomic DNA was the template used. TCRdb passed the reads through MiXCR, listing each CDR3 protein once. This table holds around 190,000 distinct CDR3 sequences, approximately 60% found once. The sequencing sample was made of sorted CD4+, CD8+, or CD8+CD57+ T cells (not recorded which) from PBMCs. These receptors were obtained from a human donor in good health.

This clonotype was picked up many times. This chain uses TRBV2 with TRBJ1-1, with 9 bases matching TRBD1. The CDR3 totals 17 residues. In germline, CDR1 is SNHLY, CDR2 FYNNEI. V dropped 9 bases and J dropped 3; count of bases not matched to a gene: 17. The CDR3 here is CASPDRGFPVGHTEAFF. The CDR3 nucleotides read TGTGCCAGTCCGGACAGGGGTTTCCCTGTGGGACACACTGAAGCTTTCTTT. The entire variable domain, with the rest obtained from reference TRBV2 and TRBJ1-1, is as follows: EPEVTQTPSHQVTQMGQEVILRCVPISNHLYFYWYRQILGQKVEFLVSFYNNEISEKSEIFDDQFSVERPDGSNFTLKIRSTKLEDSAMYFCASPDRGFPVGHTEAFFGQGTRLTVV.

As DNA, the CDR3 is TGTGCCAGCAGCTTAAGGGTCCCTAGCGGGGGGGCAGCTGGCTACACCTTC. It translates to CASSLRVPSGGAAGYTF. This rearrangement joins TRBV7-3 to TRBJ1-2, with D possibly TRBD1 on 6 matching bases. The CDR3 totals 17 residues. Trimming pared 1 base from V and 7 bases from J, leaving 22 bases between. CDR1 is SGHTA and CDR2 is FQGTGA in the germline V gene.

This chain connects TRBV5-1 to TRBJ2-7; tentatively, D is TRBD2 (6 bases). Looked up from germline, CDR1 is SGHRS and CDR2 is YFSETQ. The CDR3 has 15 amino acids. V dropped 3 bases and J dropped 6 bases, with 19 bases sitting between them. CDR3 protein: CASSSGTASGVEQYF. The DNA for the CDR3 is TGCGCCAGCAGCTCCGGGACTGCCTCGGGCGTCGAGCAGTACTTC.

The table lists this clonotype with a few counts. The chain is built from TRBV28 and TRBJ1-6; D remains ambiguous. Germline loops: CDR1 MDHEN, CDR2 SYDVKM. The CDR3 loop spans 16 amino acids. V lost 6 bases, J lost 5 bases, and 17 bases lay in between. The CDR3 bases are TGTGCCAGCAGAGCGCCGGGTCCTGTGGATAATTCACCCCTCCACTTT. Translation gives CASRAPGPVDNSPLHF.

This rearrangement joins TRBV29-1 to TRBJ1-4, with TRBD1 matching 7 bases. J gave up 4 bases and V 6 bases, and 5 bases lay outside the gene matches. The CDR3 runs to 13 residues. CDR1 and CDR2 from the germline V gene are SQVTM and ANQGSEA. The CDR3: CSVTGWDNEKLFF. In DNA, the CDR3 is TGCAGCGTGACAGGGTGGGATAATGAAAAACTGTTTTTT. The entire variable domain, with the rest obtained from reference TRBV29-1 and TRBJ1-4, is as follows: SAVISQKPSRDICQRGTSLTIQCQVDSQVTMMFWYRQQPGQSLTLIATANQGSEATYESGFVIDKFPISRPNLTFSTLTVSNMSPEDSSIYLCSVTGWDNEKLFFGSGTQLSVL.

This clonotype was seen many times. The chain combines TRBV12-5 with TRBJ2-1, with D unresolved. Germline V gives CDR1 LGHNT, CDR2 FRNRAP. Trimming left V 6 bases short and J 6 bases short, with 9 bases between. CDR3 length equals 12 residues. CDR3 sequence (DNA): TGTGCTAGTGGCCTCGACCCCAATGAGCAGTTCTTC. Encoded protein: CASGLDPNEQFF.

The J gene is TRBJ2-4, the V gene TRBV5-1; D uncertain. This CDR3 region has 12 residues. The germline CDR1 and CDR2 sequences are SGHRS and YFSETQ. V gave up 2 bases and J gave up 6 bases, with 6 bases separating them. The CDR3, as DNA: TGCGCCAGCAGCTTAACCAGAAACATTCAGTACTTC. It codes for CASSLTRNIQYF.

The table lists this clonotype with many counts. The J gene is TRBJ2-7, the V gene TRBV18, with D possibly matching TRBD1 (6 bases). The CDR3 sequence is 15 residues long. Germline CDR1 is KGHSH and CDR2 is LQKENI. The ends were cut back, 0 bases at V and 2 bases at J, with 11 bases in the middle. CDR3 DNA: TGTGCCAGCTCACCACCGCAGGGGACACCCTACGAGCAGTACTTC. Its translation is CASSPPQGTPYEQYF.

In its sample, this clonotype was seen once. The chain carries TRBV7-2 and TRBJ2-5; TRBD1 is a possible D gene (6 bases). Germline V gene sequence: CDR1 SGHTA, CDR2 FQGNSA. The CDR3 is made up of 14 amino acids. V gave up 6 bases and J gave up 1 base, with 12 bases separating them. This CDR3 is CASRVSGAQETQYF. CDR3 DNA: TGTGCCAGCAGGGTTTCAGGGGCCCAAGAGACCCAGTACTTC.

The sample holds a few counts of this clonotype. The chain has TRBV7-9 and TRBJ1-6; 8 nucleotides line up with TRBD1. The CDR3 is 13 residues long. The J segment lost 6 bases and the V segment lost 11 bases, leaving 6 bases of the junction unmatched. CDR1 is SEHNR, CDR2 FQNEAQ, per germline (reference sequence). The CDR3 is CAGTGSLNSPLHF. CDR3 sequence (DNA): TGTGCCGGGACAGGCAGCCTTAATTCACCCCTCCACTTT.

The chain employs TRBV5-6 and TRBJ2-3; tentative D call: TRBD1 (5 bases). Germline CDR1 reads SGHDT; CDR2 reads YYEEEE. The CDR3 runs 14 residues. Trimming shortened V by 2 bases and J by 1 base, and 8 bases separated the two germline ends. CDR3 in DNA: TGTGCCAGCAGCTTTGAGACAGGCACAGATACGCAGTATTTT. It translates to CASSFETGTDTQYF.

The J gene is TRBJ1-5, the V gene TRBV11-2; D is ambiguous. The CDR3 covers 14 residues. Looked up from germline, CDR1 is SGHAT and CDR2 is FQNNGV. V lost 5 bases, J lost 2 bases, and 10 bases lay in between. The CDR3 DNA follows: TGTGCCAGCAGCCCTGTCGGGGGCAATCAGCCCCAGCATTTT. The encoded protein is CASSPVGGNQPQHF. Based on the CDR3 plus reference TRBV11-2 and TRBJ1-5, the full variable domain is EAGVAQSPRYKIIEKRQSVAFWCNPISGHATLYWYQQILGQGPKLLIQFQNNGVVDDSQLPKDRFSAERLKGVDSTLKIQPAKLEDSAVYLCASSPVGGNQPQHFGDGTRLSIL.

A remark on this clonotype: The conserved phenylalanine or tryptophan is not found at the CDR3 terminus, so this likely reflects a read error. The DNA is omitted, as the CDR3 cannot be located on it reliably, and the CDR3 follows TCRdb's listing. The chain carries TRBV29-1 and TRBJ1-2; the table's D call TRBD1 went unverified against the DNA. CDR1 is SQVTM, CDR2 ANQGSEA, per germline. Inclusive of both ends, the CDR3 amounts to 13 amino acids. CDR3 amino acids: CSVRGERARGHTI.